This T cell receptor beta chain was recorded in a study of blood T cells in healthy people across ages. Study-wide points: Roughly linearly, TCR beta diversity per million T cells fell as age increased. Underestimates were what the diversity estimates from one million T cells were considered to be. Expanded clonotype shifts may have been confounded, as the donors had an unknown CMV status.

Next came a second PCR, run for roughly 7 to 12 cycles, which used a sample-barcoded 5' primer along with a J-beta primer mix. One entry per CDR3 protein results from TCRdb running MiXCR on the 5' RACE reads. The profile shows 800,000 to 1,300,000 distinct CDR3 sequences, under 30% of them singletons. The V gene's germline CDR1 is SGHDT and CDR2 YYEEEE. The germline V and J ends were trimmed by 2 bases and 4 bases, with 10 bases remaining between them. The length of the CDR3 is 14 residues. This clonotype was found once. Its antigen is as yet unknown. These same records also appear under a second study, on T cells of mothers and their children. From that report: Every mother supplied over 8 million TCR beta CDR3 reads and every child around 3 million.

V is TRBV5-6 and J is TRBJ2-1, with D perhaps assigned TRBD1 or TRBD2 (5 bases each). The TCR was taken from a girl between 2 and 10 years old in good health. The sequenced sample consisted of blood. In DNA form, the CDR3 reads TGTGCCAGCAGCTTAATGGGGGATTACAATGAGCAGTTCTTC. Translation: CASSLMGDYNEQFF.